The 28 T cell receptor beta chains reported below all come from one sample, sequenced in a study of CD8+ T cells in alopecia areata. Cell sorting was performed on pooled cutaneous lymph node cells with CD4, CD8alpha, NKG2D, NKG2ACE and other markers. Extracted RNA was reverse transcribed, and the resulting cDNA served as sequencing template. Data came from immunoSEQ multiplex PCR; TCRdb stores just in-frame clones and leaves some out. The counts give about 270,000 clones, none of them seen only once; 0.9% to 1.5% is held by the top ten. Specimen: CD4+ T cells sorted from a lymph node. Receptors were obtained from a C3H/HeJ mouse with alopecia areata. As its MHC haplotype, the strain has H2-k.

As for this clone: Mouse gene names and germline throughout. The read is 4 residues too short to cover the CDR3 end, so that end is filled in from the germline J gene. This chain joins TRBV13-3 and TRBJ2-1; 12 bases line up with TRBD2. Per the germline V gene, CDR1 is NNHDY and CDR2 is SYVADS. V lost 5 bases to trimming and J lost 6 bases; unmatched junction nucleotides: 9. The CDR3 is 16 amino acids. The CDR3 loop reads CASSSSGTGGIAEQFF. CDR3 DNA, as far as it was read: TGTGCCAGCAGCTCGTCCGGGACTGGGGGGATTGCT.

This clone was counted ten times or more. Gene labels here are mouse ones. This specimen includes other DNA sequences encoding the same CDR3. Incomplete CDR3 DNA: TGCACCTGCAGTGCAGAACTGGGGAACTATGCT. This codes for CTCSAELGNYA. The complete CDR3 protein is CTCSAELGNYAEQFF. The chain employs TRBV1 and TRBJ2-1, with 7 positions matching TRBD2. The observed sequence ends 4 residues before the CDR3 terminus, with the missing tail filled in from the germline J gene. This CDR3 has 15 amino acids. Trimming at V came to 0 bases and at J to 1 base, leaving 0 bases not matched to a gene. From germline, CDR1 is NSQYPW and CDR2 LRSPGD (reference sequence).

This clone was recorded a few times. The germline and genes are mouse ones. The read terminates 4 residues before the CDR3 end, so the remaining end is supplied by the germline J gene. V gene TRBV17 combines with J gene TRBJ1-2; TRBD1 is a possible D gene (5 bases). Germline CDR1 reads MNHDT; CDR2 reads YYDKIL. Deletions cut 3 bases from V and 2 bases from J, with 7 bases between. This CDR3 has 13 amino acids. The part of the CDR3 DNA that was read is TGTGCTAGCAGTAGTTGGGGGAACTCC. As protein: CASSSWGNS. The CDR3, in full, reads CASSSWGNSDYTF. Using reference TRBV17 and TRBJ1-2 for the parts outside the CDR3, the full variable domain is DTTVKQNPRYKLARVGKPVNLICSQTMNHDTMYWYQKKPNQAPKLLLFYYDKILNREADTFEKFQSSRPNNSFCSLYIGSAGLEYSAMYLCASSSWGNSDYTFGSGTRLLVI.

This clone was detected a few times. Germline and genes here are mouse. The DNA ends 4 residues before the CDR3 does, and the rest of the CDR3 is filled in from the germline J gene. This CDR3 is also generated by other DNA sequences in the sample. The gene calls are TRBV5 and TRBJ2-2; D is possibly TRBD1 (6 bases). The length of the CDR3 is 13 residues. Germline V gives CDR1 LGHNA, CDR2 YNLKQL (reference sequence). V dropped 4 bases and J dropped 4 bases, with 7 bases sitting between them. The sequenced part of the CDR3 DNA is TGTGCCAGCAGCCTACAGGGCACCGGG. As protein: CASSLQGTG. In full, the CDR3 reads CASSLQGTGQLYF.

At least ten counts were recorded for this clone. The gene names here belong to mouse. The sequenced fragment ends 4 residues before the CDR3 boundary, so the rest is inferred from the germline J gene. Other nucleotide sequences from this sample produce the same CDR3. The V and J genes are TRBV17 and TRBJ2-2; TRBD2 matches 9 bases. This CDR3 is built from 14 residues. The germline V gene encodes CDR1 MNHDT and CDR2 YYDKIL. CDR3 bases read: TGTGCTAGCAGTAGAACTGGGGGGTCTGGG. It is translated as CASSRTGGSG. The complete CDR3 sequence is CASSRTGGSGQLYF. Drawing the rest from reference TRBV17 and TRBJ2-2, the complete variable domain is DTTVKQNPRYKLARVGKPVNLICSQTMNHDTMYWYQKKPNQAPKLLLFYYDKILNREADTFEKFQSSRPNNSFCSLYIGSAGLEYSAMYLCASSRTGGSGQLYFGEGSKLTVL.

This clone was counted only a few times. Gene and germline names: mouse. The CDR3 goes on 4 residues after the read ends, and that part is filled in from the germline J gene. The V call is TRBV13-1, the J call TRBJ1-2, with a weak D call TRBD1 (6 bases). Germline V gives CDR1 NSHNY, CDR2 SYGAGN. The V gene lost 3 bases and the J gene lost 3 bases, with 12 bases spanning the gap. The CDR3 totals 14 residues. The CDR3 protein is CASSASGEDSDYTF. CDR3 DNA (partial): TGTGCCAGCAGTGCATCAGGGGAGGACTCC.

Note on this clone: Gene names are mouse gene names. Read data end 4 residues before the CDR3 end; the end is taken from the germline J gene. Other DNA sequences in this specimen translate into the identical CDR3. The chain couples TRBV19 to TRBJ2-2; the match to TRBD1 covers 9 bases. Germline trimming cut 2 bases from V and 1 base from J; bases unmatched to any gene: 6. The CDR3 has 17 amino acids. Germline V gene lookup returns CDR1 FNHDT and CDR2 SITEND (reference sequence). The CDR3 loop is CASSMGDRALNTGQLYF. The sequenced CDR3 bases are TGTGCCAGCAGTATGGGGGACAGGGCCTTAAACACCGGG. The complete variable domain, with remaining parts taken from reference TRBV19 and TRBJ2-2, reads GGIITQTPKFLIGQEGQKLTLKCQQNFNHDTMYWYRQDSGKGLRLIYYSITENDLQKGDLSEGYDASREKKSSFSLTVTSAQKNEMAVFLCASSMGDRALNTGQLYFGEGSKLTVL.

This clone was seen a few times. Mouse names are used for the genes. The read ends 4 residues before the CDR3 terminus; that terminus is restored from the germline J gene. The V call is TRBV19, the J call TRBJ2-4; tentatively, D is TRBD1 (5 bases). Germline V gene sequence: CDR1 FNHDT, CDR2 SITEND (reference sequence). This CDR3 has 14 amino acids. CDR3 bases read: TGTGCCAGCAGTATGAAGGGGAAAAGGAAC. It yields the protein CASSMKGKRN. The CDR3 in full is CASSMKGKRNTLYF.

As to this clone: Genes and germline come from the mouse. The DNA ends 4 residues before the CDR3 does, and the rest of the CDR3 is filled in from the germline J gene. The rearrangement uses TRBV5 and TRBJ2-1; 7 bases line up with TRBD2. Germline V gives CDR1 LGHNA, CDR2 YNLKQL (reference sequence). V gave up 0 bases and J gave up 1 base; unmatched junction bases: 3. This CDR3 is 16 amino acids long. The part of the CDR3 DNA that was read is TGTGCCAGCAGCCAAGATCCCTGGGGGAACTATGCT. Amino acids: CASSQDPWGNYA. The entire CDR3 is CASSQDPWGNYAEQFF.

This clone was observed a handful of times. Gene and germline names: mouse. The CDR3 end is not reached by the read, which stops 4 residues before it; the germline J gene fills it in. V is TRBV13-1 and J is TRBJ2-1, with TRBD1 matching over 9 bases. The CDR3 is made up of 16 amino acids. The junction had 6 bases not matched to a gene; V was cut back by 0 bases and J by 5 bases. CDR1 is NSHNY, CDR2 SYGAGN, per germline. CDR3: CASSDATGTGHAEQFF. The sequenced CDR3 bases are TGTGCCAGCAGTGATGCAACCGGGACAGGGCATGCT.

For this clone: Germline and genes here are mouse. The sequenced fragment ends 4 residues before the CDR3 boundary, so the rest is inferred from the germline J gene. This rearrangement joins TRBV13-3 to TRBJ1-1; tentatively, D is TRBD1 (6 bases). V was shortened by 6 bases and J by 0 bases, with 12 bases between the two germline ends. The CDR3 covers 14 residues. Germline V gene sequence: CDR1 NNHDY, CDR2 SYVADS. CDR3: CASKKGQSNTEVFF. The CDR3 DNA, read in part, is TGTGCCAGCAAAAAGGGACAATCAAACACA.

As concerns this clone: Any gene name here is a mouse gene name. The DNA read from the CDR3 is TGTGCCAGCAGTCAAACTGGGGGCTCCTAT. As protein: CASSQTGGSY. The whole CDR3 protein is CASSQTGGSYEQYF. The rearrangement joins TRBV14 to TRBJ2-7, with 8 positions matching TRBD2. Sequencing ends 4 residues short of the CDR3 end; the germline J gene provides the rest. The CDR3 runs 14 residues. V dropped 4 bases and J dropped 0; count of bases not matched to a gene: 3. Germline CDR1 is SGHDT and CDR2 is FRDEAV.

Details on this clone: Genes and germline are mouse. From the germline J gene comes the end of the CDR3, since the read stops 4 residues before it. The chain carries TRBV13-2 and TRBJ1-2; 10 nucleotides agree with TRBD1. The CDR3 is 15 residues long. The V gene end was trimmed by 2 bases and the J gene end by 2 bases; junction bases not matched to a gene: 3. The germline gives CDR1 NNHNN, CDR2 SYGAGS (reference sequence). This CDR3 is CASGEPGQGNSDYTF. The sequenced CDR3 bases are TGTGCCAGCGGTGAACCGGGACAGGGGAACTCC.

Regarding this clone: Mouse germline and gene names are used. The missing CDR3 end, 4 residues past where the read stops, is filled in from the germline J gene. The chain recombines TRBV13-3 with TRBJ2-2; TRBD1 aligns across 8 bases. CDR3 length: 16 amino acids. Germline trimming cut 3 bases from V and 3 bases from J; bases unmatched to any gene: 7. The germline CDR1 and CDR2 sequences are NNHDY and SYVADS. The part of the CDR3 DNA that was read is TGTGCCAGCAGTGCCGGACAGGGTGGGGACACCGGG. It codes for CASSAGQGGDTG. In full, the CDR3 is CASSAGQGGDTGQLYF.

This clone has more than one count but fewer than ten. Genes and germline come from the mouse. The CDR3 reads CASGDATINQDTQYF. The sequenced part of the CDR3 DNA is TGTGCCAGCGGTGATGCTACAATTAACCAAGAC. The chain joins TRBV13-2 to TRBJ2-5, with no clear D. The read ends 4 residues before the CDR3 terminus; that terminus is restored from the germline J gene. The CDR3 extends over 15 amino acids. V lost 0 bases and J lost 0, with 8 bases in between. Germline values: CDR1 NNHNN, CDR2 SYGAGS (reference sequence).

For this clone: Germline and genes here are mouse. The CDR3 end is not reached by the read, which stops 4 residues before it; the germline J gene fills it in. The chain is built from TRBV1 and TRBJ2-1; weak D call: TRBD1 (6 bases). Germline V CDR1 and CDR2: NSQYPW, LRSPGD (reference sequence). The CDR3 length is 14 residues. The CDR3 region is CTCSGSRGEAEQFF. The sequenced CDR3 bases are TGCACCTGCAGTGGATCCAGGGGTGAGGCT.

This clone showed up just a few times. A read error may explain this, as a much larger clone is one base away. Mouse gene names apply. The read is 4 residues too short to cover the CDR3 end, so that end is filled in from the germline J gene. V is TRBV13-3 and J is TRBJ2-7, with TRBD2 matching over 11 bases. The CDR3 extends over 14 amino acids. Looked up from germline, CDR1 is NNHDY and CDR2 is SYVADS. Incomplete CDR3 DNA: TGTGCCAGCAGTCCCCGGGACTGGGGGTAT. Amino acid sequence: CASSPRDWGY. The complete CDR3 protein is CASSPRDWGYEQYF.

In regard to this clone: Mouse gene names and germline throughout. This chain's CDR3 is CASSALDWGKGKRGAETLYF. The sequenced CDR3 bases are TGTGCCAGCAGTGCCCTCGACTGGGGGAAGGGAAAGCGCGGTGCAGAA. The V and J genes are TRBV19 and TRBJ2-3; 9 nucleotides agree with TRBD2. The read terminates 4 residues before the CDR3 end, so the remaining end is supplied by the germline J gene. This CDR3 is built from 20 residues. Germline-derived CDR1 and CDR2 are FNHDT and SITEND (reference sequence). J was trimmed by 1 base and V by 4 bases; bases with no gene match: 19.

Worth noting for this clone: Gene names and germline match the mouse. The sequence runs out 4 residues before the end of the CDR3; the remainder is reconstructed from the germline J gene. The J gene is TRBJ2-5, the V gene TRBV31, with 10 bases lining up with TRBD2. Germline loops: CDR1 GKSSPN, CDR2 SITVG. The CDR3 loop spans 14 amino acids. The CDR3 protein is CAWRNRDWGDTQYF. CDR3 DNA (partial): TGTGCCTGGAGGAACCGGGACTGGGGAGAC.

In this sample, this clone turned up a few times. Gene names are mouse gene names. The CDR3 is cut off 4 residues early in the read; its end comes from the germline J gene. The V and J genes are TRBV5 and TRBJ2-3; 8 positions agree with TRBD1. The CDR3 has 16 amino acids. The germline CDR1 and CDR2 sequences are LGHNA and YNLKQL (reference sequence). Unmatched junction bases numbered 5, after V lost 3 bases and J lost 0 bases. The CDR3 bases that were read are TGTGCCAGCAGCCATTCGGGACAGGAGAGTGCAGAA. Translation gives CASSHSGQESAE. The whole CDR3 sequence is CASSHSGQESAETLYF.

To note about this clone: Gene and germline names: mouse. The read comes to an end 4 residues before the CDR3 does, leaving the germline J gene to fill in the end. This CDR3 is also generated by other DNA sequences in the sample. The V gene is TRBV5, the J gene TRBJ2-5; 8 bases map to TRBD1. The CDR3 covers 14 residues. Germline values: CDR1 LGHNA, CDR2 YNLKQL (reference sequence). Trimming cost V 4 bases and J 2 bases; bases outside gene matches: 2. CDR3 protein: CASSPQGGQDTQYF. CDR3 DNA (partial): TGTGCCAGCAGCCCACAGGGGGGCCAAGAC.

This clone was detected only a few times. Gene names are the mouse ones. CDR3 DNA (partial): TGTGCCAGCAGTAGGACAGCTGCAAACTCC. This codes for CASSRTAANS. The complete CDR3 protein is CASSRTAANSDYTF. This chain links TRBV19 with TRBJ1-2; D possibly corresponds to TRBD1 (6 bases). The missing CDR3 end, 4 residues past where the read stops, is filled in from the germline J gene. The V and J ends lost 3 bases and 0 bases respectively, with 9 bases between them. This CDR3 is 14 amino acids long. Germline V gives CDR1 FNHDT, CDR2 SITEND (reference sequence).

Concerning this clone: Mouse germline and gene names are used. From the germline J gene comes the end of the CDR3, since the read stops 4 residues before it. This chain connects TRBV31 to TRBJ2-2; TRBD2 is a possible D gene (5 bases). This CDR3 comprises 14 residues. The V end lost 3 bases, the J end lost 2 bases, and 10 bases lay between the germline ends. Germline V lookup: CDR1 GKSSPN, CDR2 SITVG. CDR3 DNA, as far as it was read: TGTGCCTGGAGGGTGGGGAGGAACACCGGG. Its protein is CAWRVGRNTG. The entire CDR3 protein is CAWRVGRNTGQLYF.

Comment on this clone: Here the gene names and germline are mouse. The read halts 4 residues ahead of the CDR3 end, with the missing end drawn from the germline J gene. The same CDR3 also results from other DNA sequences found in this sample. V and J are TRBV1 and TRBJ1-2, with TRBD1 identical over 8 bases. V lost 2 bases and J lost 3; bases outside the gene matches: 5. Germline-derived CDR1 and CDR2 are NSQYPW and LRSPGD (reference sequence). The CDR3 has 15 residues. The CDR3 reads CTCSAPGQGDSDYTF. The CDR3 DNA, read in part, is TGCACCTGCAGTGCACCCGGACAGGGAGACTCC.

This clone came up many times. Mouse germline and gene names are used. The DNA read from the CDR3 is TGCACCTGCAGTGCAGATCAGGGGGCGGTCTCC. Encoded protein: CTCSADQGAVS. The entire CDR3 protein is CTCSADQGAVSDYTF. The chain carries TRBV1 and TRBJ1-2; TRBD1 matches 8 bases. The CDR3 goes on 4 residues after the read ends, and that part is filled in from the germline J gene. This CDR3 spans 15 amino acids. Germline V gene lookup returns CDR1 NSQYPW and CDR2 LRSPGD (reference sequence). Unmatched junction bases numbered 4, after V lost 0 bases and J lost 4 bases.

In the case of this clone: Gene names are the mouse ones. The observed sequence ends 4 residues before the CDR3 terminus, with the missing tail filled in from the germline J gene. The chain recombines TRBV17 with TRBJ1-1, with no clear D. V was pared by 5 bases and J by 4 bases, with 8 bases between. The germline V gene encodes CDR1 MNHDT and CDR2 YYDKIL. The CDR3 is made up of 12 amino acids. CDR3 DNA, as far as it was read: TGTGCTAGCAGTCTGGGTGGCACA. It encodes CASSLGGT. The entire CDR3 sequence reads CASSLGGTEVFF.

Regarding this clone: The gene symbols are mouse symbols. Coverage ceases 4 residues before the CDR3 finishes, and the germline J gene fills in the end. Other DNA sequences from this sample encode an identical CDR3 as well. The gene calls are TRBV13-2 and TRBJ1-1, with 7 positions matching TRBD1. V lost 5 bases to trimming and J lost 0 bases; unmatched junction nucleotides: 1. The germline V gene encodes CDR1 NNHNN and CDR2 SYGAGS (reference sequence). The CDR3 totals 13 residues. The CDR3 is CASGGTANTEVFF. CDR3 DNA, as far as it was read: TGTGCCAGCGGCGGGACAGCAAACACA.

In regard to this clone: The germline and genes are mouse ones. The read stops 4 residues short of the end of the CDR3; the missing end is completed from the germline J gene. The rearrangement joins TRBV13-1 to TRBJ2-2; TRBD1 agrees at 7 bases. The CDR3 length is 16 residues. The trim removed 6 bases at V and 0 bases at J, leaving 8 bases unmatched. Germline assignment: CDR1 NSHNY and CDR2 SYGAGN. CDR3 DNA (partial): TGTGCCAGCAAGATGAGGGGGACAGCAAACACCGGG. It is translated as CASKMRGTANTG. The entire CDR3 is CASKMRGTANTGQLYF.